This T cell receptor beta chain is from a study of beta chain features in type 1 diabetes. Study findings and constraints: Shorter TCRB CDR3s, moderately but significantly so, were found in Type 1 diabetes patients in all four CD4+ subsets.

On this clone itself: Its target is not known.

Isolated RNA was reverse transcribed in full, so expressed TCRB transcripts were sequenced. The method was immunoSEQ multiplex PCR; TCRdb's version includes in-frame clones alone and lacks a portion of them. The sample carries around 310,000 clones, roughly 14% recorded once. Sequenced: naive CD4+ T cells from blood. The TCR sequence derives from a woman aged 18 to 35 with type 1 diabetes.

The CDR3 nucleotides are TGTGCCAGCAGCTCGGGACTAGCATCGACAAACGAGCAGTACTTC. This codes for CASSSGLASTNEQYF. This sequence joins TRBV5-4 and TRBJ2-7; 9 bases agree with TRBD2. Trimming took 3 bases from V and 5 from J; bases not matched to a gene: 9. The CDR3 sequence is 15 residues long. Per germline, CDR1 SGHNT and CDR2 YYREEE (reference sequence).